One TCR beta chain is described in this entry. The antigen is not known. CD8+ and CD4+ T cells from blood underwent TCR beta sequencing. FACS enriched CD8+ TEMRA cells, while bulk CD8+ and CD4+ were negatively isolated. These data originate in a study of CD8 T cells in Susac syndrome. Study conclusions and caveats: Clonal expansion did not appear in Susac syndrome CD4+ T cell repertoires.

Per germline, CDR1 MGHDK and CDR2 SYGVNS. Trimming took 3 bases from V and 5 from J; bases not matched to a gene: 11. The CDR3 is made up of 17 amino acids. With random hexamers, 0.5 to 1 ug RNA was reverse transcribed. Amplification of TCR beta CDR3 by immunoSEQ multiplex PCR spanned 54 Vbeta and 13 Jbeta. TCRdb re-called the immunoSEQ multiplex PCR reads with MiXCR, one entry per CDR3 protein. The sample yields roughly 250,000 distinct CDR3 sequences, 90% to 97% seen once. This clonotype was sampled from a human donor with Susac syndrome. What was sequenced was CD4+ T cells from PBMCs. This rearrangement joins TRBV25-1 to TRBJ2-3, with 10 nucleotides matching TRBD2. CDR3 DNA sequence: TGTGCCAGCAGTGATTTCCCTAGCGGGAGTCCGGAAGATACGCAGTATTTT. It encodes CASSDFPSGSPEDTQYF. The full variable domain, rest sourced from reference TRBV25-1 and TRBJ2-3, is EADIYQTPRYLVIGTGKKITLECSQTMGHDKMYWYQQDPGMELHLIHYSYGVNSTEKGDLSSESTVSRIRTEHFPLTLESARPSHTSQYLCASSDFPSGSPEDTQYFGPGTRLTVL.